This T cell receptor beta chain was recorded in a study of cytomegalovirus exposure and HLA in healthy donors. The CDR3 sequence is 16 residues long. General study findings and limits: In a later analysis, donors in an Asian-associated ancestry cluster reportedly had fewer N-insertions in productive TCRs than the cohort mean. Altogether, 160 or so TCR beta chains were recorded as cytomegalovirus-associated. In a later analysis, V- and J-gene trimming of beta chains associated with a DCLRE1C missense variant, replicated independently.

PCR amplification relied on 60 Vbeta primers (plus 13 Jbeta primers). TCRdb's copy holds only in-frame clones and misses some; the assay was immunoSEQ multiplex PCR. The profile shows around 97,000 clones, over 75% of them singletons. As for this clone: Its antigen is still unknown.

This clonotype was sampled from a man in his forties in good health and CMV-seropositive. The material sequenced was PBMCs. The rearrangement uses TRBV21-1 and TRBJ1-2. TRBV21-1 is classified as a pseudogene. The CDR3 is CARARERGPTDYGYTF. The CDR3 DNA follows: TGTGCCAGGGCCCGAGAGCGGGGGCCCACGGATTATGGCTACACCTTC.